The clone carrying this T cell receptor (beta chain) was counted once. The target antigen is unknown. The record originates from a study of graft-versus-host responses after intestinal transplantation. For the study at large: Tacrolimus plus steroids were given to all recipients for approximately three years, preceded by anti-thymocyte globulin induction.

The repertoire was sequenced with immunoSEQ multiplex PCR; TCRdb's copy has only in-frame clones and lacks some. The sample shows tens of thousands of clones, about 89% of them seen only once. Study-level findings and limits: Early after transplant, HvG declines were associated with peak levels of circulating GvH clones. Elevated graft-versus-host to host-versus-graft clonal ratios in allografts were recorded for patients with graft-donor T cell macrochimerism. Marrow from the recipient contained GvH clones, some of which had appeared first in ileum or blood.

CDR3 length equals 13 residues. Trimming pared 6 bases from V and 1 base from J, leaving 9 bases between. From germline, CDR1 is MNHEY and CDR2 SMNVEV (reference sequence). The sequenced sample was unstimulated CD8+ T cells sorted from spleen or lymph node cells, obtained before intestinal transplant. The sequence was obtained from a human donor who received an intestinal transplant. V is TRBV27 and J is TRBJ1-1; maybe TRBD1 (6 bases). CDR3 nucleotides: TGTGCCAGCAGGAAGGGGGGGAACACTGAAGCTTTCTTT. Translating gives CASRKGGNTEAFF.